These 30 T cell receptor beta chains share one sample of origin, sequenced in a study of spatial heterogeneity in lung cancer. General observations from the study: Expanded intratumoral alpha and beta TCR counts tracked tumor mutation counts.

Which antigens these TCRs recognize remains unknown. MiXCR was run by TCRdb on the 5' RACE reads, yielding one entry per CDR3 protein. Of about 11,000 distinct CDR3 sequences listed, around 8.3% were seen once; the top ten hold roughly 22%. The time point was: sample taken at primary tumor resection. Sequences were derived from lung tumor tissue, sampled at surgery. Receptors were obtained from a female donor with early-stage non-small cell lung cancer.

On this clonotype: Found in a library prepared for alpha chains, this beta chain is an off-target read, and its abundance has little meaning. V and J are TRBV12-3 or TRBV12-4 and TRBJ2-3; weak D call: TRBD1 (6 bases). There are 13 residues in the CDR3. V was cut by 6 bases and J by 4 bases, with 11 bases left in between. The CDR3 coding sequence is TGTGCCAGCAGCGGACAGAGCGCAGATACGCAGTATTTT. This codes for CASSGQSADTQYF.

This clonotype was seen at least ten times. The library was prepared for alpha chains; this beta chain is a stray read, so its frequency means little. This chain uses TRBV28 with TRBJ1-4; the D is unclear. Trimming removed 3 bases from V and 0 bases from J, with 14 bases in between. Looked up from germline, CDR1 is MDHEN and CDR2 is SYDVKM. CDR3 length equals 17 residues. In nucleotides, the CDR3 is TGTGCCAGCAGTTTGGGGAGAGGGCTTGCAACTAATGAAAAACTGTTTTTT. It translates to CASSLGRGLATNEKLFF.

This clonotype came up many times. The size of this beta chain means little, since it is a stray read in a library made for alpha chains. CDR3 protein: CASRSRGTGTEAFF. Here the CDR3 DNA reads TGTGCCAGCAGGAGTCGCGGGACAGGTACTGAAGCTTTCTTT. The J gene is TRBJ1-1, the V gene TRBV6-5, with TRBD1 matching over 8 bases. Trimming removed 6 bases from V and 5 bases from J; junction bases left unmatched: 8. The CDR3 has 14 residues. CDR1 is MNHEY, CDR2 SVGAGI, per germline.

This clonotype was counted ten times or more. In a library made to pick up alpha chains, this beta chain is a stray read with a size that means little. The chain joins TRBV25-1 to TRBJ2-5; 10 bases map to TRBD2. The CDR3 has 15 amino acids. V lost 8 bases to trimming and J lost 1 base; unmatched junction nucleotides: 7. Germline V gives CDR1 MGHDK, CDR2 SYGVNS. The CDR3 coding sequence is TGTGCCAGCCAAAGCGGGGGGGCCCCCCAAGAGACCCAGTACTTC. The encoded protein is CASQSGGAPQETQYF.

This clonotype is medium-sized (0.01 to 0.1%) within its sample. The size of this beta chain means little, since it is a stray read in a library made for alpha chains. This chain connects TRBV2 to TRBJ1-1; D is possibly TRBD1 (5 bases). Germline loops: CDR1 SNHLY, CDR2 FYNNEI. Trimming took 3 bases from V and 5 from J, leaving 10 bases between them. CDR3 length: 13 amino acids. The CDR3 is CASSDRGGTEAFF. Written as DNA, the CDR3 is TGTGCCAGCAGTGACCGTGGGGGGACTGAAGCTTTCTTT.

The table lists this clonotype with many counts. As an off-target read in a library built for alpha chains, this beta chain has a frequency of little significance. The V and J genes are TRBV9 and TRBJ2-3, with 10 bases matching TRBD2. J lost 2 bases, V lost 0 bases, and 9 bases had no gene match. Germline lookup yields CDR1 SGDLS and CDR2 YYNGEE. The CDR3 totals 18 residues. The CDR3 bases are TGTGCCAGCAGCGTAGGAAGTAGCGGGGGGCTGCCCACAGATACGCAGTATTTT. This encodes CASSVGSSGGLPTDTQYF.

This clonotype was picked up many times. The library was designed around alpha chains, so this beta chain is a stray read whose abundance carries little weight. The J gene is TRBJ2-1, the V gene TRBV20-1; the D gene could be TRBD1 or TRBD2 (5 bases each). The germline CDR1 and CDR2 sequences are DFQATT and SNEGSKA (reference sequence). V shed 0 bases and J shed 9 bases, with 18 bases lying between them. The length of the CDR3 is 15 residues. CDR3 sequence reads: CSARDGTSGGGEQFF. The CDR3 DNA follows: TGCAGTGCTAGAGATGGGACCAGTGGGGGTGGTGAGCAGTTCTTC.

This clonotype occurred a few times. With the library built for alpha chains, this beta chain is off target and its frequency is not meaningful. The chain couples TRBV6-1 to TRBJ2-2; 10 bases match TRBD2. There are 17 residues in the CDR3. Germline V gives CDR1 MNHNS, CDR2 SASEGT. V lost 4 bases and J lost 8; bases outside the gene matches: 13. Here the CDR3 reads CASSAQTSGFWMGELFF. The DNA of the CDR3 is TGTGCCAGCAGTGCACAGACTAGCGGGTTTTGGATGGGGGAGCTGTTTTTT.

This clonotype was detected ten times or more. This beta chain is off target for a library built for alpha chains, so its abundance means little. V and J are TRBV27 and TRBJ2-5, with D perhaps given as TRBD1 or TRBD2 (5 bases each). The CDR3 loop spans 14 amino acids. The V gene's germline CDR1 is MNHEY and CDR2 SMNVEV (reference sequence). Trimming left V 2 bases short and J 5 bases short, with 12 bases between. The CDR3 coding sequence is TGTGCCAGCAGTTTAGGGGGATCGGGGGAGACCCAGTACTTC. Amino acids: CASSLGGSGETQYF.

About this clonotype itself: The library was prepared for alpha chains; this beta chain is a stray read, so its frequency means little. The chain links TRBV6-5 to TRBJ1-3; D gene uncertain. The CDR3 loop spans 15 amino acids. Germline V lookup: CDR1 MNHEY, CDR2 SVGAGI. V lost 0 bases to trimming and J lost 4 bases, with 10 bases between them. The CDR3 spells CASSYSRTEGNTIYF. DNA of the CDR3: TGTGCCAGCAGTTACTCCCGGACGGAAGGAAACACCATATATTTT.

Concerning this clonotype itself: This beta chain is a stray sequence in a library constructed for alpha chains; its clone size is not meaningful. The chain is built from TRBV15 and TRBJ1-4; TRBD1 might be the D (5 bases). The CDR3 is made up of 15 amino acids. Germline V gives CDR1 LNHNV, CDR2 YYDKDF (reference sequence). The V end lost 0 bases, the J end lost 4 bases, and 9 bases lay between the germline ends. The CDR3 sequence: CATSREGGNNEKLFF. The CDR3 DNA follows: TGTGCCACCAGCAGAGAGGGGGGAAATAATGAAAAACTGTTTTTT.

This clonotype appeared many times. Since it is a stray read in a library aimed at alpha chains, this beta chain has a size that is not meaningful. V is TRBV12-3 or TRBV12-4 and J is TRBJ2-2; 10 bases match TRBD1. There are 15 residues in the CDR3. Trimming took 6 bases from V and 2 from J; bases not matched to a gene: 3. Here the CDR3 reads CASSRDRGNTGELFF. The CDR3 bases are TGTGCCAGCAGCCGGGACAGGGGAAACACCGGGGAGCTGTTTTTT.

This clonotype was counted many times. Within a library made for alpha chains, this beta chain is off target, and its count is uninformative. The chain couples TRBV29-1 to TRBJ2-5; 7 bases map to TRBD1. CDR1 SQVTM and CDR2 ANQGSEA come from the germline V gene. V trimming: 6 bases; J trimming: 2 bases; junction bases outside the gene matches: 12. The CDR3 runs 15 residues. In DNA form, the CDR3 reads TGCAGCGTCGGACGGGACAGCCGAGTTCAAGAGACCCAGTACTTC. Its translation: CSVGRDSRVQETQYF.

This clonotype was found a few times. This beta chain appears as a stray read in a library generated for alpha chains; its size is not informative. The V gene is TRBV27, the J gene TRBJ1-5; the D is unclear. The germline V gene has CDR1 MNHEY and CDR2 SMNVEV (reference sequence). CDR3 length: 14 residues. The V gene lost 5 bases and the J gene lost 4 bases, with 12 bases spanning the gap. The CDR3 coding sequence is TGTGCCAGCAGTCCCGGCCTTGGGAATCAGCCCCAGCATTTT. This translates into CASSPGLGNQPQHF.

Regarding this clonotype: Little can be read into the size of this beta chain, an off-target read in a library designed for alpha chains. The rearrangement links TRBV7-9 to TRBJ2-3, with 8 bases fitting TRBD1. Germline V gene data show CDR1 as SEHNR and CDR2 as FQNEAQ (reference sequence). V lost 5 bases and J lost 2; bases outside the gene matches: 12. The CDR3 runs 17 residues. Written as DNA, the CDR3 is TGTGCCAGCAGCCCCACTCGGACAGGGCCCCTCACAGATACGCAGTATTTT. This translates into CASSPTRTGPLTDTQYF.

This clonotype came up many times. This beta chain turned up in a library designed for alpha chains; as an off-target read, its abundance says little. The chain couples TRBV7-3 to TRBJ1-1, with D perhaps TRBD1 (5 bases). Germline CDR1 is SGHTA and CDR2 is FQGTGA. Trimming removed 2 bases at V and 5 bases at J, with 15 bases between. CDR3 size: 15 residues. CDR3: CASSLYGQEGTEAFF. Written as DNA, the CDR3 is TGTGCCAGCAGCTTATATGGACAAGAAGGGACTGAAGCTTTCTTT.

This clonotype was detected many times. For a library built for alpha chains, this beta chain is a stray read; little rests on its size. The genes are TRBV9 and TRBJ1-6; possible D gene TRBD1, 6 bases. CDR1 SGDLS and CDR2 YYNGEE come from the germline V gene. V gave up 2 bases and J gave up 9 bases, with 12 bases separating them. The CDR3 spans 14 residues. This CDR3 reads CASSVQGYSSPLHF. CDR3 nucleotide sequence: TGTGCCAGCAGCGTTCAGGGGTATTCTTCACCCCTCCACTTT.

This clonotype turned up a few times. The size of this beta chain means little, since it is a stray read in a library made for alpha chains. The rearrangement uses TRBV12-3 or TRBV12-4 and TRBJ2-2, with 14 positions matching TRBD2. Losses at the gene ends were 6 bases for V and 2 bases for J; bases not matched to a gene: 8. This CDR3 is 18 amino acids long. The CDR3 coding sequence is TGTGCCAGCAGCCGGACTAGCGGGGGGCCCAGAAACACCGGGGAGCTGTTTTTT. It codes for CASSRTSGGPRNTGELFF.

In its sample, this clonotype is medium-sized (0.01 to 0.1%). This beta chain is a stray sequence in a library constructed for alpha chains; its clone size is not meaningful. The chain couples TRBV21-1 to TRBJ1-5. TRBV21-1 is designated a pseudogene. The CDR3 sequence is 14 residues long. The CDR3 loop reads CASSKLGSNQPQHF. In DNA, the CDR3 is TGTGCCAGCAGCAAGCTCGGCAGCAATCAGCCCCAGCATTTT.

To note about this clonotype: This beta chain was picked up by a library intended for alpha chains and is off target, so its count carries little meaning. V usage is TRBV20-1 and J usage is TRBJ1-1; D is perhaps TRBD1 (5 bases). The germline V gene has CDR1 DFQATT and CDR2 SNEGSKA (reference sequence). V lost 6 bases and J lost 3, with 17 bases in between. The CDR3 covers 14 residues. CDR3 DNA: TGCAGTGCGCTCGAGCCGGGAGGGGACACTGAAGCTTTCTTT. Protein product: CSALEPGGDTEAFF.

In this sample, this clonotype is medium-sized (0.01 to 0.1%). This beta chain represents an off-target read in a library built for alpha chains; its size is of limited meaning. The gene calls are TRBV3-1 and TRBJ1-6, with D hard to call. Trimming pared 3 bases from V and 8 bases from J, leaving 17 bases between. Looked up from germline, CDR1 is LGHDT and CDR2 is YNNKEL (reference sequence). The CDR3 is made up of 16 amino acids. The CDR3 here is CASSQVYPGGHSPLHF. The CDR3 region has the DNA TGTGCCAGCAGCCAGGTTTACCCGGGCGGACATTCACCCCTCCACTTT.

This clonotype has ten or more counts. This beta chain represents an off-target read in a library built for alpha chains; its size is of limited meaning. This sequence joins TRBV20-1 and TRBJ2-4, with TRBD1 matching 9 bases. The CDR3 sequence is 14 residues long. Per the germline V gene, CDR1 is DFQATT and CDR2 is SNEGSKA (reference sequence). After removal of 5 bases from V and 5 bases from J, the junction contained 7 bases not matched to a gene. The CDR3 loop is CSAGGGTGQNIQYF. In DNA form, the CDR3 reads TGCAGTGCTGGGGGAGGGACAGGGCAAAACATTCAGTACTTC.

This clonotype has a count of ten or more. As an off-target read in a library built for alpha chains, this beta chain has a frequency of little significance. This chain uses TRBV7-9 with TRBJ2-2; 11 nucleotides align to TRBD1. This CDR3 spans 15 amino acids. The V gene end was trimmed by 3 bases and the J gene end by 6 bases; junction bases not matched to a gene: 3. In germline, CDR1 is SEHNR, CDR2 FQNEAQ (reference sequence). The CDR3 nucleotides read TGTGCCAGCAGCTTGGACAGGGGGCTTTCCGGGGAGCTGTTTTTT. Protein: CASSLDRGLSGELFF.

In its sample, this clonotype was seen many times. This beta chain is an off-target read within a library intended for alpha chains, so its frequency means little. This chain connects TRBV24-1 to TRBJ2-3, with D perhaps TRBD1 (6 bases). Germline CDR1 and CDR2: KGHDR and SFDVKD. This CDR3 has 15 amino acids. V lost 5 bases and J lost 2, with 13 bases in between. CDR3 protein: CATSAVGDITDTQYF. The DNA for the CDR3 is TGTGCCACCAGTGCCGTAGGGGACATCACAGATACGCAGTATTTT.

This clonotype showed up many times. With the library built for alpha chains, this beta chain is off target and its frequency is not meaningful. The V and J genes are TRBV12-3 or TRBV12-4 and TRBJ2-7; D is possibly TRBD2 (6 bases). The CDR3 runs 13 residues. Trimming took 6 bases from V and 6 from J, leaving 15 bases between them. The CDR3 loop is CASSPSSVGEQYF. The CDR3 nucleotides read TGTGCCAGCAGCCCTTCTAGCGTGGGCGAGCAGTACTTC.

This clonotype occurred once. This beta chain is a stray sequence in a library constructed for alpha chains; its clone size is not meaningful. This chain links TRBV28 with TRBJ2-5; perhaps TRBD2 as D (5 bases). This CDR3 has 14 residues. Germline V gene sequence: CDR1 MDHEN, CDR2 SYDVKM. Trimming pared 8 bases from V and 1 base from J, leaving 14 bases between. Here the CDR3 DNA reads TGTGCCAGCGGGAGAAGCTCCGGCCAAGAGACCCAGTACTTC. Translation gives CASGRSSGQETQYF.

This clonotype was seen ten or more times. This beta chain slipped into a library made for alpha chains as a stray read, so its size is not meaningful. The rearrangement uses TRBV7-9 and TRBJ2-5, with 8 positions matching TRBD1. This CDR3 contains 15 residues. Germline-derived CDR1 and CDR2 are SEHNR and FQNEAQ (reference sequence). Unmatched junction bases numbered 5, after V lost 1 base and J lost 4 bases. The CDR3 region is CASSLGAGGGETQYF. DNA of the CDR3: TGTGCCAGCAGCTTAGGGGCAGGGGGCGGAGAGACCCAGTACTTC.

A word on this clonotype: Since it is a stray read in a library aimed at alpha chains, this beta chain has a size that is not meaningful. The chain has TRBV20-1 and TRBJ1-5, with D perhaps TRBD1 (5 bases). The CDR3 has 13 residues. Trimming pared 0 bases from V and 3 bases from J, leaving 6 bases between. Germline-derived CDR1 and CDR2 are DFQATT and SNEGSKA (reference sequence). CDR3 sequence reads: CSARDRDNQPQHF. The CDR3 coding sequence is TGCAGTGCTAGAGACAGGGACAATCAGCCCCAGCATTTT.

This clonotype showed up many times. This beta chain turned up in a library designed for alpha chains; as an off-target read, its abundance says little. The chain is built from TRBV5-4 and TRBJ1-1, with 7 bases identical to TRBD1. CDR1 SGHNT and CDR2 YYREEE come from the germline V gene (reference sequence). The CDR3 length is 15 residues. J was trimmed by 5 bases and V by 4 bases; bases with no gene match: 11. The CDR3 protein is CASSREQGRRTEAFF. CDR3 coding DNA: TGTGCCAGCAGCAGAGAACAGGGGCGAAGGACTGAAGCTTTCTTT.

This clonotype was detected ten times or more. A library prepared for alpha chains yielded this beta chain as an off-target read; its size is of little meaning. The chain recombines TRBV5-1 with TRBJ2-7, with 8 bases that match TRBD1. V shed 5 bases and J 1 base; nucleotides not matched to a gene: 8. The germline V gene encodes CDR1 SGHRS and CDR2 YFSETQ. The CDR3 sequence is 15 residues long. The CDR3 is CASRAPGQESYEQYF. The CDR3 nucleotides are TGCGCCAGCAGAGCACCGGGACAGGAGTCCTACGAGCAGTACTTC.